The present T cell receptor beta chain was sequenced within a study of blood T cell repertoires in COVID-19 (TCRdb year 2020). For the wider study: Samples covering the acute and convalescent phases of COVID-19 were provided by collaborators in the United States, Italy and Spain. The prospective study material was composed of cDNA or gDNA derived from T cells, B-cell-depleted T cells, or PBMCs. Subjects who had been exposed to COVID-19, were actively infected with it, or had recovered from it provided the deeply sampled blood TCRbeta repertoires that made up the dataset. The repertoires were released in a freely available public database intended as a resource for research on the immune response to SARS-CoV-2. Samples were obtained from the ongoing ImmuneRACE study (first 160 participants) and from about 1,300 subjects provided by 6 global collaborators. The sample metadata nearly always contained a de-identified subject ID, COVID-19 status, age in years and sex. HLA class I and class II types, where available, came from metadata supplied by the sample provider rather than from assay-based typing. Study-wide conclusions, independent of this receptor: The quantity of clinical and demographic metadata differed by source and by participant and was supplied without curation.

The immunoSEQ Assay, a bias-controlled multiplex PCR, was used to amplify TCRbeta CDR3 regions from genomic DNA. As for how the authors treated the data: Within the assay, amplification of reference gene primers was used to estimate how many nucleated cells each sample contained. To quantify the absolute abundance of each unique TCRbeta CDR3 rearrangement, sequence reads were collapsed and filtered. Productive Simpson clonality was computed per sample as the square root of Simpson's diversity index over productive rearrangements. TCRdb mirrors the immuneACCESS table, restricted to in-frame sequences. Some clones are absent from its copies; in checked studies, under half trace to an unresolved V gene, and the reason for the others is unknown. V, J and clone size were drawn from that table, and D and trimming were deduced from the DNA. The sample table contains 110,000 or so clones; only one count was recorded for approximately 85% of them. Roughly 3.5% of the sample is taken by the ten largest.

The collaborating institutions used their own protocols to collect whole blood in K2EDTA tubes. Collaborator samples were shipped for TCRbeta analysis as frozen whole blood, isolated PBMCs, or DNA extracted from either sample type. In the case of this clone: This receptor's antigen is unknown. No quality values exist for individual bases; no much larger clone is one base distant.

The germline V and J ends show losses of 0 bases and 6 bases respectively, and no gene match explains 10 bases of the junction. According to the germline V gene (reference sequence), CDR1 reads GTSNPN and CDR2 reads SVGIG. Inclusive of the bounding cysteine and phenylalanine, the CDR3 is 16 residues long. Only CDR3 DNA remains: 48 bases, in frame from the first base. This TCR came from a man between 40 and 49 years old with acute or convalescent COVID-19. Sequenced sample: peripheral blood. This chain is built from TRBV30 and TRBJ2-3; 9 central bases correspond to TRBD2. The DNA is TGTGCCTGGAGTGTATTTACAGCGGGGGGCTTGGATACGCAGTATTTT. Its protein product is CAWSVFTAGGLDTQYF.